The sequence of this T cell receptor beta chain was determined in a study of naive and memory T cell subsets. The study, taken as a whole, reports: RNA-based TCR counts may shift with T cell activation and differentiation. A clonotype means one alpha or beta sequence, not an alpha/beta pair.

Comments on this clonotype: The target antigen is unknown.

Unmatched junction bases numbered 9, after V lost 7 bases and J lost 0 bases. The CDR3 runs 16 residues. In germline, CDR1 is DFQATT, CDR2 SNEGSKA (reference sequence). Alpha and beta libraries were amplified separately from the second PCR onward. Two oligonucleotides, mixed equimolar, formed the beta constant-region primer covering TRBC1 and TRBC2. Four rounds of PCR amplified the ligated cDNA using nested alpha and beta constant-region primers plus SP2. Each CDR3 protein gets one entry after TCRdb re-called the UMI-ligation and nested PCR reads with MiXCR. Among more than 100,000 distinct CDR3 sequences listed, approximately 37% were seen once.

The sequenced material came from central memory CD4+ T cells from blood. The chain couples TRBV20-1 to TRBJ2-1, with 10 bases fitting TRBD2. The sequence derives from a human donor in good health. The CDR3 DNA follows: TGCAGTGTCACGACTAGCGGGCCTAGCTCCTACAATGAGCAGTTCTTC. As protein: CSVTTSGPSSYNEQFF.